These 13 T cell receptor beta chains came from one sample sequenced in a study of T-cell memory formation after mild COVID-19. TCRdb redid the calling of the 5' RACE reads with MiXCR, one entry per CDR3 protein. The table includes 350,000 to 450,000 distinct CDR3 sequences, 24% detected once. The specimen was PBMCs or a T cell subset sorted from them (not recorded which). The receptors were sampled from an adult woman who had mild COVID-19 (a few samples of this study predate the infection). Cell type and time point are not known.

The rearrangement uses TRBV7-9 and TRBJ2-7, with D possibly matching TRBD2 (6 bases). The V end lost 7 bases, the J end lost 4 bases, and 17 bases lay between the germline ends. In germline, CDR1 is SEHNR, CDR2 FQNEAQ (reference sequence). The CDR3 sequence is 14 residues long. CDR3 DNA sequence: TGTGCCAGCACCCCACCAGGGAGGAAGTACGAGCAGTACTTC. Translating it yields CASTPPGRKYEQYF.

This rearrangement joins TRBV30 to TRBJ1-1; D is perhaps TRBD1 (6 bases). V lost 4 bases and J 6 bases, leaving 24 bases between the germline ends. The CDR3 has 16 residues. CDR1 and CDR2 (germline): GTSNPN, SVGIG (reference sequence). CDR3 sequence (DNA): TGTGCCTGGACTTCCGGGACATTGAGTAATGTTGCTGAAGCTTTCTTT. This gives the protein CAWTSGTLSNVAEAFF. Based on the CDR3 plus reference TRBV30 and TRBJ1-1, the full variable domain is SQTIHQWPATLVQPVGSPLSLECTVEGTSNPNLYWYRQAAGRGLQLLFYSVGIGQISSEVPQNLSASRPQDRQFILSSKKLLLSDSGFYLCAWTSGTLSNVAEAFFGQGTRLTVV.

This clonotype has at least ten counts. V gene TRBV7-8 combines with J gene TRBJ1-1, with a possible D match to TRBD1 (5 bases). The CDR3 loop spans 14 amino acids. Deletions cut 3 bases from V and 5 bases from J, with 13 bases between. CDR1 and CDR2 from the germline V gene are SGHVS and FQNEAQ. The CDR3 is CASSFSGGRTEAFF. CDR3 bases: TGTGCCAGCAGCTTTTCCGGGGGAAGGACTGAAGCTTTCTTT.

The rearrangement joins TRBV18 to TRBJ1-2, with a tentative D call TRBD1 (5 bases). The germline V gene has CDR1 KGHSH and CDR2 LQKENI. V was clipped by 4 bases and J by 3 bases, with 12 bases between them. The CDR3 covers 14 residues. The CDR3 DNA reads TGTGCCAGCTCACATGGACAAAGTGACTATGGCTACACCTTC. This encodes CASSHGQSDYGYTF.

Only a few counts were recorded for this clonotype. The chain joins TRBV9 to TRBJ2-7, with D uncertain. This CDR3 spans 12 amino acids. The V end was cut by 4 bases, the J end by 2 bases, with 7 bases between. The germline V gene has CDR1 SGDLS and CDR2 YYNGEE. The chain's CDR3 is CASSPRPYEQYF. In DNA, the CDR3 is TGTGCCAGCAGCCCCAGGCCCTACGAGCAGTACTTC.

This clonotype came up a few times. V usage is TRBV6-5 and J usage is TRBJ2-7; no firm D call. CDR1 MNHEY and CDR2 SVGAGI come from the germline V gene. V lost 0 bases to trimming and J lost 1 base, with 10 bases between them. There are 15 residues in the CDR3. The CDR3: CASSYSASLSYEQYF. The CDR3 DNA is TGTGCCAGCAGTTACTCGGCGTCCCTTTCCTACGAGCAGTACTTC.

This clonotype has just a few counts. This chain links TRBV12-3 or TRBV12-4 with TRBJ1-2; D call uncertain. The germline V and J ends were trimmed by 5 bases and 8 bases, with 21 bases remaining between them. CDR3 length: 15 amino acids. CDR3 residues: CASSPPRGQSTGYTF. Written as DNA, the CDR3 is TGTGCCAGCAGTCCCCCCCGAGGGCAGAGTACGGGCTACACCTTC.

The rearrangement links TRBV5-6 to TRBJ1-1; 7 nucleotides align to TRBD1. J gave up 2 bases and V 4 bases, and 8 bases lay outside the gene matches. CDR1 and CDR2 from the germline V gene are SGHDT and YYEEEE. CDR3 length equals 15 residues. The CDR3 sequence is CASSPGTAFNTEAFF. CDR3 DNA sequence: TGTGCCAGCAGCCCGGGGACAGCCTTTAACACTGAAGCTTTCTTT.

The rearrangement links TRBV12-3 or TRBV12-4 to TRBJ2-1, with 7 bases fitting TRBD2. The junction had 9 bases not matched to a gene; V was cut back by 3 bases and J by 4 bases. The CDR3 extends over 16 amino acids. For the CDR3, the DNA is TGTGCCAGCAGTTTGGATGGGGAGGGGAGGTACAATGAGCAGTTCTTC. Protein: CASSLDGEGRYNEQFF.

J is TRBJ1-5 and V is TRBV6-5; 9 bases are a match to TRBD1. The length of the CDR3 is 15 residues. V shed 6 bases, J shed 10 bases, and the junction held 13 bases outside the gene matches. Per the germline V gene, CDR1 is MNHEY and CDR2 is SVGAGI. The CDR3 sequence: CASRAGTGPSSPQHF. CDR3 DNA: TGTGCCAGCAGAGCCGGGACAGGGCCCTCAAGTCCCCAGCATTTT.

This clonotype was detected ten times or more. The chain has TRBV7-3 and TRBJ2-5; the match to TRBD2 covers 12 bases. This CDR3 region has 15 residues. With 1 base clipped from V and 5 bases from J, the junction kept 2 bases outside the gene matches. CDR1 and CDR2 (germline): SGHTA, FQGTGA. The CDR3 protein is CASSLRLAGVETQYF. CDR3 coding DNA: TGTGCCAGCAGCTTAAGACTAGCGGGAGTGGAGACCCAGTACTTC.

This clonotype came up a few times. This chain joins TRBV4-3 and TRBJ1-3; a weak D match, TRBD1 (6 bases). Germline assignment: CDR1 LGHNA and CDR2 YSLEER. The CDR3 totals 18 residues. Trimming left V 1 base short and J 1 base short, with 17 bases between. The CDR3 here is CASSQVLGAEGSGNTIYF. The CDR3 bases are TGCGCCAGCAGCCAAGTTCTGGGGGCTGAAGGGTCTGGAAACACCATATATTTT.

V is TRBV15 and J is TRBJ2-1; 8 bases align to TRBD2. CDR3 length: 16 amino acids. Germline V gives CDR1 LNHNV, CDR2 YYDKDF (reference sequence). Trimming cost V 5 bases and J 8 bases; bases outside gene matches: 14. For the CDR3, the DNA is TGTGCCACCAGCGGCTTACTAGCGGTCTGGGTCGATGAGCAGTTCTTC. Translation: CATSGLLAVWVDEQFF.